Below are 14 T cell receptor beta chains sequenced from a single sample in a study of identical twins. From the 5' RACE reads, TCRdb called clonotypes with MiXCR, one entry per CDR3 protein. Among around 510,000 distinct CDR3 sequences listed, more than 13% were seen once. A further study also used this sample, focusing on yellow fever vaccine responses in identical twins.

Sequencing was performed on CD4+ T cells sorted from blood. These receptors were obtained from a woman younger than 35 in good health.

This clonotype was picked up many times. CDR3 residues: CASSLIPRISGANVLTF. CDR3 in DNA: TGCGCCAGCAGCTTGATCCCCCGGATCTCTGGGGCCAACGTCCTGACTTTC. The rearrangement uses TRBV5-1 and TRBJ2-6; no reliable D call. Germline V CDR1 and CDR2: SGHRS, YFSETQ. This CDR3 spans 17 amino acids. V lost 1 base, J lost 0 bases, and 11 bases lay in between.

The table lists this clonotype with many counts. This chain connects TRBV18 to TRBJ2-7; D unresolved. V was pared by 3 bases and J by 4 bases, with 10 bases between. Per germline, CDR1 KGHSH and CDR2 LQKENI. The CDR3 consists of 13 residues. The DNA of the CDR3 is TGTGCCAGCTCACCCTCTGGTCTTTACGAGCAGTACTTC. Its protein is CASSPSGLYEQYF.

This clonotype was counted between two and nine times. The chain carries TRBV11-2 and TRBJ2-3; maybe TRBD2 (7 bases). Trimming removed 2 bases from V and 0 bases from J, with 18 bases in between. Germline CDR1 reads SGHAT; CDR2 reads FQNNGV. CDR3 length: 18 residues. The CDR3 spells CASSLIPNGGLSTDTQYF. The DNA of the CDR3 is TGTGCCAGCAGCTTAATCCCTAACGGGGGGCTGAGCACAGATACGCAGTATTTT.

The V gene is TRBV7-9, the J gene TRBJ1-1, with D possibly matching TRBD1 (5 bases). There are 15 residues in the CDR3. The germline V gene encodes CDR1 SEHNR and CDR2 FQNEAQ (reference sequence). With 0 bases removed from V and 8 bases from J, the gap between germline ends came to 16 bases. CDR3 protein: CASSLARPVGVEAFF. CDR3 nucleotide sequence: TGTGCCAGCAGCTTAGCGCGCCCTGTGGGGGTGGAAGCTTTCTTT.

This clonotype has just a few counts. This chain uses TRBV20-1 with TRBJ1-2; D perhaps matches TRBD1 (6 bases). V was trimmed by 4 bases and J by 1 base, leaving 13 bases between them. The CDR3 spans 14 residues. Germline CDR1 DFQATT, CDR2 SNEGSKA (reference sequence). CDR3 protein: CSAIKPGVNYGYTF. The CDR3 region has the DNA TGCAGTGCTATTAAACCAGGGGTTAACTATGGCTACACCTTC.

Only a few counts were recorded for this clonotype. The J gene is TRBJ2-7, the V gene TRBV7-9, with 9 bases aligning to TRBD2. V was clipped by 2 bases and J by 5 bases; unmatched bases: 7. Germline-derived CDR1 and CDR2 are SEHNR and FQNEAQ (reference sequence). CDR3 length: 15 amino acids. The CDR3 region is CASSLLREGRNEQYF. CDR3 nucleotide sequence: TGTGCCAGCAGCTTACTGCGGGAGGGTAGGAACGAGCAGTACTTC.

This clonotype was observed at least ten times. The V gene is TRBV9, the J gene TRBJ2-3; possible D gene TRBD2, 6 bases. Germline CDR1 and CDR2: SGDLS and YYNGEE. The CDR3 totals 15 residues. V gave up 0 bases and J gave up 1 base, with 9 bases separating them. CDR3 nucleotides: TGTGCCAGCAGCGTAGTACCGGGGGGCACAGATACGCAGTATTTT. It translates to CASSVVPGGTDTQYF.

Ten or more counts support this clonotype. The rearrangement links TRBV12-3 or TRBV12-4 to TRBJ2-2; D is unclear. V gave up 10 bases and J gave up 0 bases, with 12 bases separating them. CDR3 length: 14 residues. The CDR3 sequence: CAIGPGTNTGELFF. CDR3 bases: TGTGCCATAGGTCCGGGTACGAACACCGGGGAGCTGTTTTTT.

This chain connects TRBV12-3 or TRBV12-4 to TRBJ2-4, with TRBD1 identical over 9 bases. This CDR3 has 15 amino acids. V lost 4 bases and J lost 7; bases outside the gene matches: 8. CDR3 in amino acids: CASSSAGTGRNIQYF. CDR3 nucleotides: TGTGCCAGCAGTTCCGCCGGGACAGGGAGGAACATTCAGTACTTC.

The chain joins TRBV12-3 or TRBV12-4 to TRBJ2-7; tentative D call: TRBD1 (5 bases). V dropped 3 bases and J dropped 4 bases, with 16 bases sitting between them. This CDR3 comprises 15 residues. The CDR3 nucleotides read TGTGCCAGCAGTTTTATCAAGGGCCCAGGGTACGAGCAGTACTTC. As protein: CASSFIKGPGYEQYF.

This clonotype was counted many times. This chain uses TRBV4-2 with TRBJ2-6, with 10 bases matching TRBD1. Trimming at V came to 4 bases and at J to 0 bases, leaving 9 bases not matched to a gene. Per germline, CDR1 LGHNA and CDR2 YNFKEQ. The CDR3 is made up of 19 amino acids. The CDR3 is CASSLAGQGGSSGANVLTF. For the CDR3, the DNA is TGTGCCAGCAGCCTTGCCGGACAGGGGGGTAGCTCTGGGGCCAACGTCCTGACTTTC.

This chain links TRBV29-1 with TRBJ2-5, with TRBD2 as a possible D gene (6 bases). The V gene's germline CDR1 is SQVTM and CDR2 ANQGSEA. Trimming pared 8 bases from V and 2 bases from J, leaving 12 bases between. This CDR3 has 12 residues. The CDR3 reads CSFSGLQETQYF. The CDR3 region has the DNA TGCAGCTTTTCGGGACTGCAAGAGACCCAGTACTTC.

This clonotype was found a few times. The chain combines TRBV20-1 with TRBJ2-7; TRBD1 might be the D (5 bases). Deletions cut 1 base from V and 6 bases from J, with 22 bases between. Germline loops: CDR1 DFQATT, CDR2 SNEGSKA (reference sequence). The length of the CDR3 is 16 residues. This chain's CDR3 is CSARGVTTVVHGEQYF. CDR3 DNA: TGCAGTGCTAGAGGGGTTACGACAGTCGTCCACGGCGAGCAGTACTTC.

The chain combines TRBV23-1 with TRBJ2-7; 9 bases agree with TRBD1. TRBV23-1 is identified as an open reading frame with a role that is uncertain. The CDR3 runs 16 residues. Unmatched junction bases numbered 10, after V lost 6 bases and J lost 1 base. This CDR3 is CASSLITGQGSYEQYF. The CDR3 DNA reads TGCGCCAGCAGCCTCATAACGGGACAGGGATCCTACGAGCAGTACTTC.